The present T cell receptor beta chain was sequenced within a study of post-analysis software for immune sequencing data. To note about this clonotype: Its cognate antigen is unknown.

Germline V gene data show CDR1 as SEHNR and CDR2 as FQNEAQ (reference sequence). V was clipped by 5 bases and J by 2 bases; unmatched bases: 9. This CDR3 has 17 amino acids. Study-level points and caveats: A significant reduction in normalized Chao1 diversity was observed in multiple sclerosis patients versus controls. Strong co-clustering by F measure was evident for samples that had been prepared in the same batch. TRBV segments more frequent in patients than in controls numbered roughly 5 and included TRBV5-6, TRBV5-1 and TRBV20-1.

cDNA libraries for TCR beta contained unique molecular identifiers. Out of roughly 0.95 to 11 million T cells, 450,000 to 600,000 cDNA molecules were generated. MiXCR was run by TCRdb on the PCR reads, yielding one entry per CDR3 protein. This table has roughly 570,000 distinct CDR3 sequences, 30% to 40% appearing once. The sample comprised blood. This chain links TRBV7-9 with TRBJ2-5; 12 nucleotides agree with TRBD2. The source is a girl younger than 18 with multiple sclerosis. CDR3 coding DNA: TGTGCCAGCAGCCCCGGACTAGCGGGACATGATCAAGAGACCCAGTACTTC. It yields the protein CASSPGLAGHDQETQYF.